Listed here is a single T cell receptor beta chain. Its antigen is not yet known. No qualities accompany the bases; no much larger clone lies one base away. From the cysteine through the phenylalanine, the CDR3 covers 15 amino acids. Only the CDR3 part of the read is kept: 45 bases, read in frame from the first base. Trimming at the junction amounts to 0 bases on V and 0 bases on J, and the germline ends lie 10 bases apart. CDR1 DFQATT and CDR2 SNEGSKA are derived from the germline V gene (reference sequence). The sample originates from a study of T-cell reconstitution after alpha-beta-depleted transplantation in children (dated by TCRdb to about 2016). Broadly, across the study: The study quantitatively tracked T-cell immune reconstitution after TCRalphabeta/CD19-depleted allogeneic hematopoietic cell transplantation in children using TCR repertoire profiling. Study-level results and caveats: Hyperexpanded clone frequencies declined over subsequent months; after one year, T-cell counts and TCRbeta diversity were mostly attributed to newly produced T cells. In some patients, the high TCRbeta diversity seen at day 60 was put down to recipient T cells and intrathymic progenitors that had survived conditioning. About two months after transplant, the apparently early recovery of alphabetaT-cell counts reportedly depended on just several hundred clones that had expanded rapidly and came from non-depleted graft cells.

The sample's treatment or condition, from its label and the paper: allogeneic hematopoietic cell transplantation with graft depleted of TCRalphabeta T cells and CD19 B cells. Transplant recipients were children who received TCRalphabeta/CD19-depleted allogeneic hematopoietic cell grafts. Library preparation was by PCR. Sequencing was performed on an Illumina HiSeq 2500. TCR library preparation used molecular barcoding, with unique molecular identifiers applied to normalize quantification of the TCRbeta repertoire. Through fastp at Q25 and MiXCR, TCRdb rebuilt clones from the public reads, retaining in-frame beta chains. Entries are consolidated by CDR3 protein sequence, retaining the most common genes and DNA. The table for this sample lists about 900,000 distinct CDR3 sequences; roughly 31% of them were counted only once. The ten largest clones represent approximately 30% of the sample.

This TCR derives from a boy younger than two who had a stem cell transplant for SCID, so the T cells may come from the graft donor. The chain joins TRBV20-1 to TRBJ2-3; no D segment can be confidently identified. The sequences come from PBMCs, mostly from graft donor cells, collected 360 days after TCRalphabeta/CD19-depleted stem cell transplant. The CDR3 in this case is CSARDQRSSTDTQYF. The DNA sequence reads TGCAGTGCTAGAGACCAGAGATCTAGCACAGATACGCAGTATTTT.